This T cell receptor beta chain appears in the sequencing data of a study of T cells in localized non-small cell lung cancer. Points from the study as a whole: Highest T cell clonality was seen in uninvolved adjacent lung, surpassing that measured in tumor.

The J segment lost 8 bases and the V segment lost 4 bases, leaving 6 bases of the junction unmatched. Germline-derived CDR1 and CDR2 are MRHNA and SNTAGT. This CDR3 has 13 amino acids. Comment on this clone: The antigen is undetermined.

TCRdb keeps only in-frame clones here, not all; method: immunoSEQ multiplex PCR. Found here are about 72,000 clones, roughly 84% of them singletons; the top ten hold 1% to 1.5%. This clonotype was obtained from an older female donor with stage I lung adenocarcinoma. The chain carries TRBV6-4 and TRBJ2-7; 9 positions match TRBD1. Sequenced material: peripheral blood, taken before any cancer treatment. CDR3 DNA: TGTGCCAGCAGTGTAGACAGGGGGGGAAAGCAGTACTTC. Translating gives CASSVDRGGKQYF.